These T cell receptor beta chains were read from a single sample in a study of T cells in Graves' hyperthyroidism and ophthalmopathy. Each CDR3 protein gets one entry after TCRdb re-called the multiplex PCR reads with MiXCR. Found here are 620,000 or so distinct CDR3 sequences, roughly 14% of them singletons; the top ten hold 9.5% to 15%. Sequencing was performed on blood. Receptor source: a woman aged 50 to 60 with Graves' ophthalmopathy. The CDR3 runs from the conserved cysteine through the conserved F or W. The order of the fields is J gene, V gene, D gene, clone size, CDR3 DNA, CDR3 protein. The D gene is left open where the match is weak. Only part of the rows carry a size: once, few, many, or a class if the clone is expanded.

J gene: TRBJ2-3; V gene: TRBV9; D gene: TRBD1; clone size: -; CDR3 DNA: TGTGCCAGCAGCGTACGACCGGGACAGGGAATCACAGATACGCAGTATTTT; CDR3 protein: CASSVRPGQGITDTQYF
J gene: TRBJ2-7; V gene: TRBV20-1; D gene: -; clone size: many; CDR3 DNA: TGCAGTGCTAGCGACAGTTACGAGCAGTACTTC; CDR3 protein: CSASDSYEQYF
J gene: TRBJ2-1; V gene: TRBV6-2/TRBV6-3; D gene: TRBD2; clone size: few; CDR3 DNA: TGTGCCAGCAGTTATTCGGGACTAGCGGGAGTGAATGAGCAGTTCTTC; CDR3 protein: CASSYSGLAGVNEQFF
J gene: TRBJ2-7; V gene: TRBV7-2; D gene: -; clone size: many; CDR3 DNA: TGTGCCAGCAGCTTATCCCAAGCGACCTACGAGCAGTACTTC; CDR3 protein: CASSLSQATYEQYF
J gene: TRBJ2-2; V gene: TRBV4-2; D gene: -; clone size: -; CDR3 DNA: TGTGCCAGCAGCCAAGGCCGGTGGAGGACGGAAACCGGGGAGCTGTTTTTT; CDR3 protein: CASSQGRWRTETGELFF
J gene: TRBJ2-2; V gene: TRBV4-3; D gene: TRBD1; clone size: -; CDR3 DNA: TGCGCCAGCAGCCCACCGGGACAGGGGGCTCGCACCGGGGAGCTGTTTTTT; CDR3 protein: CASSPPGQGARTGELFF
J gene: TRBJ2-7; V gene: TRBV28; D gene: TRBD1; clone size: many; CDR3 DNA: TGTGCCAGCAGACTCGGTGGGACCGGGACAGGGAGGGACGAGCAGTACTTC; CDR3 protein: CASRLGGTGTGRDEQYF
J gene: TRBJ1-6; V gene: TRBV27; D gene: -; clone size: few; CDR3 DNA: TGTGCCAGCAGTTTAGAGTCAGGGGATAATTCACCCCTCCACTTT; CDR3 protein: CASSLESGDNSPLHF
J gene: TRBJ2-1; V gene: TRBV7-2; D gene: TRBD2; clone size: many; CDR3 DNA: TGTGCCAGCAGACCCTCCGGGCTAGCGGCCTACAATGAGCAGTTCTTC; CDR3 protein: CASRPSGLAAYNEQFF
J gene: TRBJ1-5; V gene: TRBV28; D gene: TRBD1; clone size: -; CDR3 DNA: TGTGCCAGCAGAAACCCGGGACAGGGGGGGAATCAGCCCCAGCATTTT; CDR3 protein: CASRNPGQGGNQPQHF
J gene: TRBJ1-2; V gene: TRBV20-1; D gene: -; clone size: -; CDR3 DNA: TGCAGTGCAGGATGGGGGGCAGGGAATGGCTACACCTTC; CDR3 protein: CSAGWGAGNGYTF
J gene: TRBJ2-7; V gene: TRBV9; D gene: TRBD2; clone size: -; CDR3 DNA: TGTGCCAGCAGCCCCGACCCTGCTAGCGGGAGGCTTGGCGAGCAGTACTTC; CDR3 protein: CASSPDPASGRLGEQYF
J gene: TRBJ2-1; V gene: TRBV6-6; D gene: TRBD2; clone size: -; CDR3 DNA: TGTGCCAGCAGTTACTCGGGGCTAGCGGGAGTCCGAGGCAATGAGCAGTTCTTC; CDR3 protein: CASSYSGLAGVRGNEQFF
J gene: TRBJ2-1; V gene: TRBV7-9; D gene: TRBD1; clone size: many; CDR3 DNA: TGTGCCAGCAGCTCCGGGACAGGGACGAGGAGGGAGGTCTACAATGAGCAGTTCTTC; CDR3 protein: CASSSGTGTRREVYNEQFF
J gene: TRBJ2-5; V gene: TRBV5-1; D gene: -; clone size: many; CDR3 DNA: TGCGCCAGCAGCTTCGGGGATAGCGGCGCCATTCGGACCCAGTACTTC; CDR3 protein: CASSFGDSGAIRTQYF
J gene: TRBJ2-1; V gene: TRBV29-1; D gene: -; clone size: few; CDR3 DNA: TGCAGCGTTGTTGCGGTAACCTACAATGAGCAGTTCTTC; CDR3 protein: CSVVAVTYNEQFF
J gene: TRBJ2-7; V gene: TRBV28; D gene: -; clone size: many; CDR3 DNA: TGTGCCAGCAGCGCGGGGATAGCGGAGGCTGGCTACGAGCAGTACTTC; CDR3 protein: CASSAGIAEAGYEQYF
J gene: TRBJ2-1; V gene: TRBV5-1; D gene: TRBD2; clone size: -; CDR3 DNA: TGCGCCAGCAGGACCACCGGGACTAGCGTTCTATCGTACAATGAGCAGTTCTTC; CDR3 protein: CASRTTGTSVLSYNEQFF
J gene: TRBJ2-1; V gene: TRBV5-6; D gene: TRBD1; clone size: few; CDR3 DNA: TGTGCCAGCAGCGCTGGACAGGGTACCTACAATGAGCAGTTCTTC; CDR3 protein: CASSAGQGTYNEQFF
J gene: TRBJ2-1; V gene: TRBV28; D gene: TRBD2; clone size: many; CDR3 DNA: TGTGCCAGCAGTAGTAGCGGGAGAAGCCTCAATGAGCAGTTCTTC; CDR3 protein: CASSSSGRSLNEQFF
J gene: TRBJ1-6; V gene: TRBV28; D gene: TRBD1; clone size: few; CDR3 DNA: TGTGCCAGCAGCCCCCAGGGGGCGGCGAATAATTCACCCCTCCACTTT; CDR3 protein: CASSPQGAANNSPLHF
J gene: TRBJ2-7; V gene: TRBV7-2; D gene: -; clone size: -; CDR3 DNA: TGTGCCAGCAGCTTAGCGGGAGGAAAATCCTACGAGCAGTACTTC; CDR3 protein: CASSLAGGKSYEQYF
J gene: TRBJ2-7; V gene: TRBV20-1; D gene: TRBD2; clone size: medium-sized; CDR3 DNA: TGCAGTGCTAGAGGGGAGGAGCGGGAAACCTACGAGCAGTACTTC; CDR3 protein: CSARGEERETYEQYF
J gene: TRBJ1-1; V gene: TRBV27; D gene: -; clone size: many; CDR3 DNA: TGTGCCAGCAGTCCTTACAGGAACACTGAAGCTTTCTTT; CDR3 protein: CASSPYRNTEAFF
J gene: TRBJ1-5; V gene: TRBV19; D gene: -; clone size: few; CDR3 DNA: TGTGCCAGTAGTATAGGAGCAGGGGCTTATAGCAATCAGCCCCAGCATTTT; CDR3 protein: CASSIGAGAYSNQPQHF
J gene: TRBJ2-7; V gene: TRBV11-2; D gene: TRBD2; clone size: -; CDR3 DNA: TGTGCCAGCAGCTTAGCGGCTAGCGGGAGTTTCTCCTACGAGCAGTACTTC; CDR3 protein: CASSLAASGSFSYEQYF
J gene: TRBJ2-3; V gene: TRBV7-2; D gene: -; clone size: many; CDR3 DNA: TGTGCCAGCAGCTTAGAAATGTACCCAGGGCCTAGGGATACGCAGTATTTT; CDR3 protein: CASSLEMYPGPRDTQYF
J gene: TRBJ1-1; V gene: TRBV2; D gene: -; clone size: few; CDR3 DNA: TGTGCCAGCAGTGGTGATGTGAACACTGAAGCTTTCTTT; CDR3 protein: CASSGDVNTEAFF
J gene: TRBJ1-4; V gene: TRBV13; D gene: -; clone size: many; CDR3 DNA: TGTGCCAGCAGTGACACCAGTGACAAACTGTTTTTT; CDR3 protein: CASSDTSDKLFF
J gene: TRBJ2-7; V gene: TRBV20-1; D gene: TRBD1; clone size: -; CDR3 DNA: TGCAGTGCTGTGGGACAGGGGACTAGCGAGCAGTACTTC; CDR3 protein: CSAVGQGTSEQYF
J gene: TRBJ2-5; V gene: TRBV18; D gene: -; clone size: many; CDR3 DNA: TGTGCCAGCTCACCACCGGGAGCCTACCAAGAGACCCAGTACTTC; CDR3 protein: CASSPPGAYQETQYF
J gene: TRBJ1-2; V gene: TRBV24-1; D gene: -; clone size: many; CDR3 DNA: TGTGCCACCAGTGACAAGAGGACAGCTTCCTATGGCTACACCTTC; CDR3 protein: CATSDKRTASYGYTF
J gene: TRBJ2-2; V gene: TRBV28; D gene: TRBD2; clone size: few; CDR3 DNA: TGTGCCAGCAGTTTATACGGTAGCGGGAGATTTTATCCCGGGGAGCTGTTTTTT; CDR3 protein: CASSLYGSGRFYPGELFF
J gene: TRBJ1-1; V gene: TRBV24-1; D gene: -; clone size: many; CDR3 DNA: TGTGCCACCAGTGATTCGAGGGGAAACACTGAAGCTTTCTTT; CDR3 protein: CATSDSRGNTEAFF
J gene: TRBJ1-6; V gene: TRBV6-1; D gene: -; clone size: few; CDR3 DNA: TGTGCCAGCAGCGAACAGGGTTCTTCTGTCTCCTATAATTCACCCCTCCACTTT; CDR3 protein: CASSEQGSSVSYNSPLHF
J gene: TRBJ2-7; V gene: TRBV4-2; D gene: TRBD2; clone size: -; CDR3 DNA: TGTGCCAGCAGCCAAGAGGGAGGGAATATGGGCTACGAGCAGTACTTC; CDR3 protein: CASSQEGGNMGYEQYF
J gene: TRBJ1-3; V gene: TRBV19; D gene: TRBD1; clone size: few; CDR3 DNA: TGTGCCAGTAGGCTGTGGACAGGGGGCGGGAGCTCTGGAAACACCATATATTTT; CDR3 protein: CASRLWTGGGSSGNTIYF
J gene: TRBJ2-1; V gene: TRBV5-1; D gene: TRBD2; clone size: many; CDR3 DNA: TGCGCCAGCAGCCCGGGAGGGACTAGCGGGAACTACAATGAGCAGTTCTTC; CDR3 protein: CASSPGGTSGNYNEQFF
J gene: TRBJ2-7; V gene: TRBV7-2; D gene: TRBD2; clone size: -; CDR3 DNA: TGTGCCAGCAGACTAAGCGGGACGGACTACGAGCAGTACTTC; CDR3 protein: CASRLSGTDYEQYF
J gene: TRBJ2-7; V gene: TRBV5-1; D gene: -; clone size: -; CDR3 DNA: TGCGCCAGCAGCCTACAGACAGCCCCCTACGAGCAGTACTTC; CDR3 protein: CASSLQTAPYEQYF
J gene: TRBJ2-7; V gene: TRBV10-3; D gene: TRBD1; clone size: few; CDR3 DNA: TGTGCCATCAGCCGACAGGGGAGGCACGAGCAGTACTTC; CDR3 protein: CAISRQGRHEQYF
J gene: TRBJ1-5; V gene: TRBV12-3/TRBV12-4; D gene: -; clone size: -; CDR3 DNA: TGTGCCAGCAGTTTAGTGGGGGACGGTCAGCCCCAGCATTTT; CDR3 protein: CASSLVGDGQPQHF
J gene: TRBJ2-5; V gene: TRBV5-1; D gene: -; clone size: many; CDR3 DNA: TGCGCCAGCAGCGTCGGGGGACAGCCAGAGACCCAGTACTTC; CDR3 protein: CASSVGGQPETQYF
J gene: TRBJ2-2; V gene: TRBV28; D gene: TRBD1; clone size: -; CDR3 DNA: TGTGCCAGCAGCCCTACGAGGACAGGGACCGGGGAGCTGTTTTTT; CDR3 protein: CASSPTRTGTGELFF